The sequence of this T cell receptor beta chain was determined in a study of OX40 agonist ivuxolimab in advanced cancers. Study context: Hepatocellular carcinoma, melanoma, renal cell or head and neck cancer was diagnosed in the dose-escalation patients. Males comprised around 78% of the group, whose mean age was approximately 60 years (range 23 to 79). The study, taken as a whole, reports: It was not determined which antigens were specifically recognized by the peripheral T cells that had undergone clonal expansion. Relative to CD4+, CD8+ T cells held more expanded clones on average.

Germline-derived CDR1 and CDR2 are SGHDT and YYEEEE. The CDR3 covers 14 residues. V was cut by 2 bases and J by 3 bases, with 11 bases left in between. Sequencing used immunoSEQ multiplex PCR; TCRdb keeps in-frame clones, though not all of them. The sample includes about 81,000 clones, about 88% seen only once; the top ten take 6.5% to 8%. On this clone itself: The antigen is not known.

This chain links TRBV5-6 with TRBJ1-2; maybe TRBD1 (6 bases). The sequence came from an adult with an advanced solid tumor such as melanoma, head and neck, liver or kidney cancer. The specimen comprised CD4+ or CD8+ T cells sorted from blood, sampled in a trial of the OX40 agonist ivuxolimab. The CDR3 nucleotides read TGTGCCAGCAGCTTTCCTTCAGGGGACTATGGCTACACCTTC. It codes for CASSFPSGDYGYTF.